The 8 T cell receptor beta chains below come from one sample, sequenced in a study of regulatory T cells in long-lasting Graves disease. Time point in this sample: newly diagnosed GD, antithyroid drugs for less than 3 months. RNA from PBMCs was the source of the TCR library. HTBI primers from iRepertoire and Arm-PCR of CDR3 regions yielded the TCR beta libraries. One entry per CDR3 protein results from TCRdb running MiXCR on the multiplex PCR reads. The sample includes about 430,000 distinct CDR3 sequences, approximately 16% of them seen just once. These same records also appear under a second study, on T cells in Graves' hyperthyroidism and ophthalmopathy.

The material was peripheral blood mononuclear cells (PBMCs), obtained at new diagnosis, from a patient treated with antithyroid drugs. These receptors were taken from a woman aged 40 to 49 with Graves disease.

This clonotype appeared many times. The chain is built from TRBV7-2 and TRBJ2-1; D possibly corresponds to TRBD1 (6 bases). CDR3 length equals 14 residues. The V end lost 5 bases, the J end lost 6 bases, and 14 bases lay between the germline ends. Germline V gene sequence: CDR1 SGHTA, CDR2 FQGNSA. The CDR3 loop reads CASSLGAVANEQFF. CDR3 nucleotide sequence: TGTGCCAGCAGCCTGGGGGCGGTCGCCAATGAGCAGTTCTTC.

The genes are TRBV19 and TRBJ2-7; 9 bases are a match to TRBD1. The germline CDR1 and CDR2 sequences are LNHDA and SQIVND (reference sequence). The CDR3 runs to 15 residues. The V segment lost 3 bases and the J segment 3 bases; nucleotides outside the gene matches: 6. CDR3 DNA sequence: TGTGCCAGTAGTATGTTACAGGGGGCGAACTACGAGCAGTACTTC. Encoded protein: CASSMLQGANYEQYF.

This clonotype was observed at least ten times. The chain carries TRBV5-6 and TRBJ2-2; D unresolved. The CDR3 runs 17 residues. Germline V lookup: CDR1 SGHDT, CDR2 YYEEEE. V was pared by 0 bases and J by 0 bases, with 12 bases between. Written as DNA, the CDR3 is TGTGCCAGCAGCTTGGCCCGGGCGGCAACGAACACCGGGGAGCTGTTTTTT. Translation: CASSLARAATNTGELFF.

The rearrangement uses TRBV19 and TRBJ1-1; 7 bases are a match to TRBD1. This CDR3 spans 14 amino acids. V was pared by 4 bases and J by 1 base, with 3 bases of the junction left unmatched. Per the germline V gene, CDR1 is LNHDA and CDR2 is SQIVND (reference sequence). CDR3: CASSTDRWNTEAFF. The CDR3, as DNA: TGTGCCAGTAGTACGGACAGGTGGAACACTGAAGCTTTCTTT.

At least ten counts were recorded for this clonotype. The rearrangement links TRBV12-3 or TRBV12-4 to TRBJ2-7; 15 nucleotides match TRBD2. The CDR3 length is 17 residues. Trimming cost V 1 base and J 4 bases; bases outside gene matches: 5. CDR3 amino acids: CASSLGGTSGRKYEQYF. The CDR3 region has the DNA TGTGCCAGCAGTTTAGGAGGGACTAGCGGGAGGAAGTACGAGCAGTACTTC.

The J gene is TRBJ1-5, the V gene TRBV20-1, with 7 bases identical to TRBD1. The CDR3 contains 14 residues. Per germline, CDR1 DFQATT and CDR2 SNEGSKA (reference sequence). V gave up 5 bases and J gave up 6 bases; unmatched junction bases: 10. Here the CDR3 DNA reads TGCAGTGCTTATACAGGGGACGGGAGTCAGCCCCAGCATTTT. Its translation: CSAYTGDGSQPQHF.

For the CDR3, the DNA is TGTGCCAGCGGGAGGGGAGGGGGGCAGCCCCAGCATTTT. As protein: CASGRGGGQPQHF. The chain links TRBV6-1 to TRBJ1-5, with TRBD1 as a possible D gene (6 bases). The CDR3 length is 13 residues. Trimming pared 8 bases from V and 7 bases from J, leaving 15 bases between. In germline, CDR1 is MNHNS, CDR2 SASEGT.

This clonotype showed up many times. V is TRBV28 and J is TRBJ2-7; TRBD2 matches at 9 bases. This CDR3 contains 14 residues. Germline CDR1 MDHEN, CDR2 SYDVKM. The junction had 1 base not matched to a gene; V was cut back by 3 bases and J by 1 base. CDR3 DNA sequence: TGTGCCAGCAGTTTCCTAGCGGGATCCTACGAGCAGTACTTC. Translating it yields CASSFLAGSYEQYF.